This T cell receptor beta chain is drawn from a study of CD4+ T cells in melanoma. CDR1 and CDR2 (germline): SGHNT, YENEEA. V lost 6 bases and J lost 5; bases outside the gene matches: 6. This CDR3 is built from 13 residues. Regarding the study as a whole: Diverse differentiation states were reported for melanoma neoantigen-specific CD4+ T cells. A reported correlation linked neoantigen-specific CD4+ T cells to CD8+, macrophage and B cell function.

The method was immunoSEQ multiplex PCR; TCRdb's version includes in-frame clones alone and lacks a portion of them. The sample includes about 21,000 clones, about 80% of them seen just once. In the case of this clone: Its antigen is unidentified.

The chain employs TRBV11-3 and TRBJ1-1; 7 positions agree with TRBD1. The sample consisted of cells from a culture (not recorded whether cultured in vitro). This sequence originates from a human donor with melanoma. CDR3 protein: CASSLTGATEAFF. CDR3 nucleotide sequence: TGTGCCAGCAGTTTAACAGGGGCAACTGAAGCTTTCTTT.